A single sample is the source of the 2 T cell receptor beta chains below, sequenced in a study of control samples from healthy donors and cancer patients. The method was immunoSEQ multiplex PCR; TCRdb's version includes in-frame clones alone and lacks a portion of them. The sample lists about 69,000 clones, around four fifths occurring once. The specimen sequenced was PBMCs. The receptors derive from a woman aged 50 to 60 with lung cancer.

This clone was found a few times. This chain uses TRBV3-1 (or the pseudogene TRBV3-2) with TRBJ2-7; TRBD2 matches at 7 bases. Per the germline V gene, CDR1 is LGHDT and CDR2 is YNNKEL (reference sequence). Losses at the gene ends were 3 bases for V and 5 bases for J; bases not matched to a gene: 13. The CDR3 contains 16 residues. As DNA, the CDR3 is TGTGCCAGCAGCCAGGGTGTAGCGGGCCGAAGGGACGAGCAGTACTTC. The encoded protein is CASSQGVAGRRDEQYF.

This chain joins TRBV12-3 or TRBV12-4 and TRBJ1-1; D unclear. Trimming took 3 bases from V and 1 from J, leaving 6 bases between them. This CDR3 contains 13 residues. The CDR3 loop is CASSFSTNTEAFF. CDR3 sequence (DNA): TGTGCCAGCAGTTTCTCTACGAACACTGAAGCTTTCTTT.